Described below is a single T cell receptor (beta chain) sequence and its context. Its antigen is not known. This sample stems from a study of OX40 agonist ivuxolimab in advanced cancers. The overall study: Dose-escalation patients were diagnosed with hepatocellular carcinoma, melanoma, renal cell cancer or head and neck cancer. Study-wide results and limits: Low levels of normalized T-cell clonal expansion also appeared in some nonresponders. Antigen targets of the expanded peripheral T cells went undetermined. Clones of CD4+ and CD8+ blood T cells grew by week 6 at doses of 0.1 to 3.0 mg/kg.

V lost 1 base, J lost 7 bases, and 13 bases lay in between. CDR1 is MGHRA, CDR2 YSYEKL, per germline. This CDR3 has 14 amino acids. The repertoire was sequenced with immunoSEQ multiplex PCR; TCRdb's copy has only in-frame clones and lacks some. The data contain over 70,000 clones, about 83% of them singletons. This sequence originates from an adult with an advanced solid tumor such as melanoma, head and neck, liver or kidney cancer. The chain uses TRBV4-1 and TRBJ1-2, with D hard to call. The starting material was CD4+ or CD8+ T cells sorted from blood, obtained in a trial of the OX40 agonist ivuxolimab. CDR3 DNA: TGCGCCAGCAGCCAAGTGATAGAGGGCTCTGGCTACACCTTC. This codes for CASSQVIEGSGYTF.